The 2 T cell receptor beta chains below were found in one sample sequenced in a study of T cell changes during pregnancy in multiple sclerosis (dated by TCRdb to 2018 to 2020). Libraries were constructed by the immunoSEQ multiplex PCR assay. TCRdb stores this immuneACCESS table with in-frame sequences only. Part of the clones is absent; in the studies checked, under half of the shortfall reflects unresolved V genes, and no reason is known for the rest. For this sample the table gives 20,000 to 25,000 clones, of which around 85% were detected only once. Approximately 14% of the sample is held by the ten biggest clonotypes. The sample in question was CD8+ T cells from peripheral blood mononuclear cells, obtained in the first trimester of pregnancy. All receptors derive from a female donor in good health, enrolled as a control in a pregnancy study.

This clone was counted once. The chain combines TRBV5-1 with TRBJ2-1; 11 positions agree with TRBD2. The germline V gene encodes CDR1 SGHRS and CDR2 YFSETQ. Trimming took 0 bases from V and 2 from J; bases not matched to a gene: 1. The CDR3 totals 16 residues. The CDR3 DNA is TGCGCCAGCAGCTTGGGGACTAGCGGGCCCTACAATGAGCAGTTCTTC. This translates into CASSLGTSGPYNEQFF.

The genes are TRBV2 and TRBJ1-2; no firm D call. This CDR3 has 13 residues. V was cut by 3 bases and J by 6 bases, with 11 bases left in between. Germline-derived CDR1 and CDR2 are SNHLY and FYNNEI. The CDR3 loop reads CASSELVSNGYTF. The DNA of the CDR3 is TGTGCCAGCAGTGAGTTAGTCTCGAATGGCTACACCTTC.